The present entry profiles one T cell receptor (beta chain) with its context. The target of this receptor is not known. One base away there is no much larger clone; base qualities are not given. Systemically healthy Caucasian individuals from Russia, 35 to 50 in total and aged about 6 to 95 years, were included as donors. About 9.8 milliliters of peripheral blood were drawn from each donor into EDTA-treated Vacutainer tubes. Ficoll-Paque density-gradient centrifugation was used to isolate PBMCs, with at least 7 million obtained per sample. Trizol reagent was used to extract total RNA from PBMCs, with at least 5 micrograms per sample. For every donor, flow cytometry on a PBMC aliquot measured the percentage of naive CD45RAhigh/CD27high T cells. The sample is drawn from a study of blood T cells in healthy people across ages (dated by TCRdb to the mid-2010s). For context, the study as a whole: In model experiments, template switching captured roughly one uniquely barcoded TCR beta cDNA molecule for every two T cells. Four age groups were formed from the donors: young (average about 17 years), middle-aged (around 40), aged (roughly 56) and long-lived (82). To avoid experimental bias, donors of different ages were randomly spread across the sequencing lanes. To track age-related changes in TCR beta repertoire diversity, the study relied on deep sequencing normalized with unique cDNA molecular identifiers. The study analyzed two additional independent replicas of 1 million unique cDNA reads from the same blood draw for two donors, one aged 18 to 30 and one aged 80 or older. The study at large found these results: Compared with the aged group, the long-lived group had more naive CD4+ T cells, fewer expanded clones and increased TCR diversity, suggesting age selection. Donor CMV infection status was unknown, potentially confounding age-related changes in expanded clonotypes. Observed TCR beta diversity per million T cells fell roughly linearly with age, and a significant reduction was already apparent by age around 44. A strong correlation was found between observed TCR beta diversity and the percentage of naive T cells measured by flow cytometry. Since profiling was done on bulk unsorted PBMCs, naive and antigen-experienced compartments could not be conclusively compared. Total diversity estimates from one million sequenced T cells were considered lower bounds and underestimates.

The germline V gene yields KGHDR for CDR1 and SFDVKD for CDR2. Reading from cysteine to phenylalanine, the CDR3 counts 13 amino acids. The kept DNA is CDR3 alone, 39 bases in frame from the first base. The protocol used for the library was 5' RACE. The instrument was an Illumina HiSeq 2500. A second about 7 to 11 cycle PCR used a sample-barcoded 5' primer and a J-beta primer mix. A template-switch 5' adaptor carrying 12 random nucleotides introduced a unique molecular identifier onto each TCR beta cDNA molecule. At least 2.5 million CDR3-containing paired-end reads were obtained from each sample. First-strand cDNA was synthesized from all RNA with the Mint cDNA synthesis kit, primed by a TRBC-specific oligonucleotide. Following uracil-DNA glycosylase treatment, all cDNA underwent a first 18-cycle PCR with the universal primers M1SS and BC2_uni_R. The study's own analysis went as follows. For normalization, 1 million high-quality reads, each with a distinct molecular identifier, were randomly selected from each sample. Instead of being binned into consensus sequences, reads with shared molecular identifiers were discarded. MiTCR, set to a Q25 quality threshold and the strictest error-elimination algorithm, was used for CDR3 identification, clonotype clustering and error correction. Lower-bound total TCR beta diversity was estimated with a nonparametric unseen species model using Euler transformation. TCRdb reanalyzed the raw reads on its own, using fastp at Q25 for trimming and MiXCR for clone calling, and kept in-frame beta chains. A single entry per CDR3 protein holds the most common genes and DNA from its merged rows. V and J calls and clone size were set by TCRdb, not the authors. The sample contains just over 1 million distinct CDR3 sequences, 40% to 55% of them found a single time. The leading ten clones occupy approximately 17% of the sample.

The chain was built from TRBV24-1 and TRBJ2-7; 7 middle bases align to TRBD2. The J call is uncertain, as TRBJ2-5 better fits the DNA end. This sequence originates from a woman aged 60-70 years in good health. The source material was blood. Here the CDR3 is given as CATSLGGSETQYF. The DNA sequence is TGTGCCACCAGTCTGGGGGGGTCCGAGACCCAGTACTTC.